The source of this TCR beta chain is a study of shared clonotypes between healthy human individuals. Trimming took 5 bases from V and 4 from J; bases not matched to a gene: 2. Germline V gives CDR1 MNHNS, CDR2 SASEGT. CDR3 length equals 13 residues. Sequencing used immunoSEQ multiplex PCR; TCRdb keeps in-frame clones, though not all of them. This sample carries 2 million to 2.5 million clones, around 93% of them seen once, and the ten largest clones take around 0.4%. Specimen: naive CD4+ T cells from PBMCs. Subset reported: CD45RA+ positively selected. The chain uses TRBV6-1 and TRBJ2-1; 7 bases align to TRBD2. This TCR was recovered from a man aged 18 to 29 in good health. Some clones in this sample may be carry-over from other donors' samples. CDR3 in DNA: TGTGCCAGCAGTTCGGGACTATACAATGAGCAGTTCTTC. Translated: CASSSGLYNEQFF.